This is a list of T cell receptor beta chains from one sample in a study of beta chain features in type 1 diabetes. The table came from immunoSEQ multiplex PCR; TCRdb's copy has only in-frame clones and leaves some out. In the table there are around 150,000 clones, approximately 10% of which are singletons. Source material: central memory CD4+ T cells from blood. Every receptor here comes from a man aged 30 to 39 with type 1 diabetes. CDR3s include the opening cysteine and the closing phenylalanine or tryptophan. Fields, in order: D gene, clone size, V gene, J gene, CDR3 DNA, CDR3 protein. A D gene is named only where the DNA matches it firmly. Where a row states a size, it is once, few, many or the class of an expanded clone; other rows omit it.

d_gene: TRBD2
abundance: NA
v_gene: TRBV7-9
j_gene: TRBJ2-3
CDR3nt: TGTGCCAGCAGCTTAGGACTAGCGGTGATAAGCACAGATACGCAGTATTTT
CDR3aa: CASSLGLAVISTDTQYF

d_gene: NA
abundance: NA
v_gene: TRBV28
j_gene: TRBJ2-7
CDR3nt: TGTGCCTCGGGGTGGGGTGGGACCTACGAGCAGTACTTC
CDR3aa: CASGWGGTYEQYF

d_gene: TRBD1
abundance: few
v_gene: TRBV7-8
j_gene: TRBJ1-1
CDR3nt: TGTGCCAGCAGCCCCTCGACAGGGTGGGCTTTCTTT
CDR3aa: CASSPSTGWAFF

d_gene: NA
abundance: NA
v_gene: TRBV9
j_gene: TRBJ2-5
CDR3nt: TGTGCCAGCAGCGTTCATAGCGGACAAGAGACCCAGTACTTC
CDR3aa: CASSVHSGQETQYF

d_gene: NA
abundance: NA
v_gene: TRBV30
j_gene: TRBJ2-7
CDR3nt: TGTGCCTGGAGTTCTATTGAGGGAGGCGGGTACGAGCAGTACTTC
CDR3aa: CAWSSIEGGGYEQYF

d_gene: NA
abundance: NA
v_gene: TRBV28
j_gene: TRBJ1-2
CDR3nt: TGTGCCAGCACTCGCGGATCATCGGGGGGCAACGGCTACACCTTC
CDR3aa: CASTRGSSGGNGYTF

d_gene: TRBD2
abundance: few
v_gene: TRBV5-1
j_gene: TRBJ2-1
CDR3nt: TGCGCCAGCAGCTTGACTAGCGGTCTACTGGGTGAGCAGTTCTTC
CDR3aa: CASSLTSGLLGEQFF

d_gene: NA
abundance: few
v_gene: TRBV7-9
j_gene: TRBJ1-5
CDR3nt: TGTGCCAGCAGCTTAGAAGGGGTGGTACAGCCCCAGCATTTT
CDR3aa: CASSLEGVVQPQHF

d_gene: TRBD2
abundance: NA
v_gene: TRBV25-1
j_gene: TRBJ2-3
CDR3nt: TGTGCCAGCAGTCGTCGGACTAGCGGGAGTTCGAATACGCAGTATTTT
CDR3aa: CASSRRTSGSSNTQYF

d_gene: NA
abundance: few
v_gene: TRBV4-2
j_gene: TRBJ1-1
CDR3nt: TGTGCCAGCAGCCAAATCAGGGCCACTGAAGCTTTCTTT
CDR3aa: CASSQIRATEAFF

d_gene: TRBD1
abundance: NA
v_gene: TRBV11-2
j_gene: TRBJ2-2
CDR3nt: TGTGCCAGCAGCTACCCAGGGGGCCCCGCGGGCACCGGGGAGCTGTTTTTT
CDR3aa: CASSYPGGPAGTGELFF

d_gene: TRBD2
abundance: few
v_gene: TRBV5-4
j_gene: TRBJ2-1
CDR3nt: TGTGCCAGCAGCTTGACCGGACTAGCGGGAGATGAGCAGTTCTTC
CDR3aa: CASSLTGLAGDEQFF

d_gene: TRBD1
abundance: NA
v_gene: TRBV6-4
j_gene: TRBJ2-1
CDR3nt: TGTGCCAGCGCAGGGACAGCCGGATACAATGAGCAGTTCTTC
CDR3aa: CASAGTAGYNEQFF

d_gene: NA
abundance: few
v_gene: TRBV27
j_gene: TRBJ2-1
CDR3nt: TGTGCCAGCAGTGCCGGGACTCCTTCAGACAATGAGCAGTTCTTC
CDR3aa: CASSAGTPSDNEQFF

d_gene: TRBD1
abundance: few
v_gene: TRBV28
j_gene: TRBJ1-2
CDR3nt: TGTGCCAGCAGTTCCCCCCAGGGGGCGAATGGCTACACCTTC
CDR3aa: CASSSPQGANGYTF

d_gene: NA
abundance: few
v_gene: TRBV10-3
j_gene: TRBJ2-2
CDR3nt: TGTGCCATCGCGAGGACAGCAAACACCGGGGAGCTGTTTTTT
CDR3aa: CAIARTANTGELFF

d_gene: NA
abundance: few
v_gene: TRBV21-1
j_gene: TRBJ2-3
CDR3nt: TGTGCCAGCATCTTCAAGCACACAGATACGCAGTATTTT
CDR3aa: CASIFKHTDTQYF

d_gene: TRBD1
abundance: NA
v_gene: TRBV10-3
j_gene: TRBJ2-7
CDR3nt: TGTGCCATCAGTCCCGGGACAGGGGACGAGCAGTACTTC
CDR3aa: CAISPGTGDEQYF

d_gene: NA
abundance: few
v_gene: TRBV28
j_gene: TRBJ2-7
CDR3nt: TGTGCCAGCAGTTTATCGCACAACGAGCAGTACTTC
CDR3aa: CASSLSHNEQYF

d_gene: TRBD2
abundance: NA
v_gene: TRBV5-1
j_gene: TRBJ2-7
CDR3nt: TGCGCCAGCAGCTCGGGGACTAGCTTCTACGAGCAGTACTTC
CDR3aa: CASSSGTSFYEQYF

d_gene: NA
abundance: NA
v_gene: TRBV28
j_gene: TRBJ1-1
CDR3nt: TGTGCCAGCAGTCCGGGACACCCGCAGGAAGCTTTCTTT
CDR3aa: CASSPGHPQEAFF

d_gene: NA
abundance: few
v_gene: TRBV14
j_gene: TRBJ2-2
CDR3nt: TGTGCCAGCAGCCAAGATCCCGGTCACACCGGGGAGCTGTTTTTT
CDR3aa: CASSQDPGHTGELFF

d_gene: TRBD1
abundance: NA
v_gene: TRBV4-1
j_gene: TRBJ1-5
CDR3nt: TGCGCCAGCAGCCAAAACAGGGGTTATAGCAATCAGCCCCAGCATTTT
CDR3aa: CASSQNRGYSNQPQHF

d_gene: NA
abundance: few
v_gene: TRBV15
j_gene: TRBJ1-4
CDR3nt: TGTGCCACCAGCAGAGATAGGGGGGAAAAACTGTTTTTT
CDR3aa: CATSRDRGEKLFF

d_gene: NA
abundance: few
v_gene: TRBV5-1
j_gene: TRBJ2-3
CDR3nt: TGCGCCACGTCAGATAACCCCTCCGCAGATACGCAGTATTTT
CDR3aa: CATSDNPSADTQYF

d_gene: TRBD2
abundance: NA
v_gene: TRBV7-8
j_gene: TRBJ2-3
CDR3nt: TGTGCCAGCAGCATTCGCGGACTAGCGGGAGCTGGGGTCGCAGATACGCAGTATTTT
CDR3aa: CASSIRGLAGAGVADTQYF

d_gene: TRBD2
abundance: NA
v_gene: TRBV27
j_gene: TRBJ2-7
CDR3nt: TGTGCCAGCAGTTTAAGTGTCGTCGGGACTAGAGGCGTCGAGCAGTACTTC
CDR3aa: CASSLSVVGTRGVEQYF

d_gene: NA
abundance: NA
v_gene: TRBV5-1
j_gene: TRBJ2-7
CDR3nt: TGCGCCAGCAGCGTCGGACAGAGTGATACCTACGAGCAGTACTTC
CDR3aa: CASSVGQSDTYEQYF

d_gene: NA
abundance: few
v_gene: TRBV14
j_gene: TRBJ2-2
CDR3nt: TGTGCCAGCAGCCGACAAGGACAGACCGGGGAGCTGTTTTTT
CDR3aa: CASSRQGQTGELFF

d_gene: NA
abundance: few
v_gene: TRBV5-6
j_gene: TRBJ2-7
CDR3nt: TGTGCCAGCAGCTTCGACCGCAGGGACGAGCAGTACTTC
CDR3aa: CASSFDRRDEQYF

d_gene: NA
abundance: many
v_gene: TRBV6-4
j_gene: TRBJ2-3
CDR3nt: TGTGCCAGCAAGGAGGGCGTGTGGACAGATACGCAGTATTTT
CDR3aa: CASKEGVWTDTQYF

d_gene: NA
abundance: few
v_gene: TRBV5-6
j_gene: TRBJ2-1
CDR3nt: TGTGCCAGCAGCTCGGACAGCTACAATGAGCAGTTCTTC
CDR3aa: CASSSDSYNEQFF

d_gene: NA
abundance: few
v_gene: TRBV6-5
j_gene: TRBJ2-1
CDR3nt: TGTGCCAGCAGCAGCCAACTAGCCTCCGATGAGCAGTTCTTC
CDR3aa: CASSSQLASDEQFF

d_gene: TRBD1
abundance: NA
v_gene: TRBV28
j_gene: TRBJ2-1
CDR3nt: TGTGCCAGCAGTTTATGGGGACAGGGAGGGTACAATGAGCAGTTCTTC
CDR3aa: CASSLWGQGGYNEQFF

d_gene: NA
abundance: NA
v_gene: TRBV5-6
j_gene: TRBJ1-1
CDR3nt: TGTGCCAGCAGCTTGCTTGGACGACAGCTGAACACTGAAGCTTTCTTT
CDR3aa: CASSLLGRQLNTEAFF

d_gene: TRBD1
abundance: few
v_gene: TRBV7-2
j_gene: TRBJ1-2
CDR3nt: TGTGCCAGCAGCCTAGGGACAGACTATGGCTACACCTTC
CDR3aa: CASSLGTDYGYTF

d_gene: TRBD2
abundance: NA
v_gene: TRBV7-9
j_gene: TRBJ2-7
CDR3nt: TGTGCCAGCAGCTTACCACTAGCGGGAGCTATCTACGAGCAGTACTTC
CDR3aa: CASSLPLAGAIYEQYF

d_gene: NA
abundance: NA
v_gene: TRBV29-1
j_gene: TRBJ2-1
CDR3nt: TGCAGCGTTGTACGGAGCTCCTACAATGAGCAGTTCTTC
CDR3aa: CSVVRSSYNEQFF

d_gene: TRBD2
abundance: few
v_gene: TRBV19
j_gene: TRBJ2-1
CDR3nt: TGTGCCAGTAGTATAACGGCCGGGACTAGTTCCTACAATGAGCAGTTCTTC
CDR3aa: CASSITAGTSSYNEQFF

d_gene: TRBD1
abundance: NA
v_gene: TRBV27
j_gene: TRBJ1-1
CDR3nt: TGTGCCAGCAGTTTATCGCGGGACAGGCTGAACACTGAAGCTTTCTTT
CDR3aa: CASSLSRDRLNTEAFF

d_gene: TRBD2
abundance: few
v_gene: TRBV27
j_gene: TRBJ2-3
CDR3nt: TGTGCCAGCAGTGGACCGGGAGGGGATACGCAGTATTTT
CDR3aa: CASSGPGGDTQYF

d_gene: TRBD1
abundance: few
v_gene: TRBV4-2
j_gene: TRBJ1-2
CDR3nt: TGTGCCAGCAGCCAAGTGGGACAGGACAACTATGGCTACACCTTC
CDR3aa: CASSQVGQDNYGYTF

d_gene: NA
abundance: NA
v_gene: TRBV7-2
j_gene: TRBJ2-1
CDR3nt: TGTGCCAGCACCCAGGGATACAATGAGCAGTTCTTC
CDR3aa: CASTQGYNEQFF

d_gene: NA
abundance: NA
v_gene: TRBV27
j_gene: TRBJ2-2
CDR3nt: TGTGCCAGCAGTTTCACGGGGATCACCGGGGAGCTGTTTTTT
CDR3aa: CASSFTGITGELFF

d_gene: NA
abundance: few
v_gene: TRBV5-6
j_gene: TRBJ1-4
CDR3nt: TGTGCCAGCAGCTTGATTTCCAGGGGAAGTGAAAAACTGTTTTTT
CDR3aa: CASSLISRGSEKLFF

d_gene: TRBD2
abundance: few
v_gene: TRBV6-6
j_gene: TRBJ2-7
CDR3nt: TGTGCCAGCAGTTACCTCGTAGCGGGAGGTTACGAGCAGTACTTC
CDR3aa: CASSYLVAGGYEQYF